This TCR beta chain originates from a study of cytomegalovirus exposure and HLA in healthy donors. Study-wide context: Prior work identified 120 million or so unique TCR beta sequences in some 200 million T cells.

13 Jbeta primers and 60 Vbeta primers were used for the PCR. Per the original methods: Unique TCR beta chains numbered approximately 80 million in a later analysis, with around 12 million shared. Profiling relied on immunoSEQ multiplex PCR, and the TCRdb table lists in-frame clones only, not all of them. V, J and clone size are those of that table, while D and trimming were read from the DNA. The repertoire includes over 100,000 clones, around 86% of them detected once, and under 2.5% sits in the top ten. This CDR3 is 14 amino acids long. J was trimmed by 5 bases and V by 5 bases; bases with no gene match: 11. Germline CDR1 and CDR2: GTSNPN and SVGIG (reference sequence). At sampling all donors were nominally healthy, likely with unrecorded immune exposures.

The sequence derives from a woman younger than 45 in good health and CMV-seronegative. The specimen was PBMCs. J is TRBJ2-5 and V is TRBV30, with 7 bases aligning to TRBD2. CDR3 nucleotides: TGTGCCTGGGACGGCGGGAGAGCGGCGGAGACCCAGTACTTC. Encoded protein: CAWDGGRAAETQYF.